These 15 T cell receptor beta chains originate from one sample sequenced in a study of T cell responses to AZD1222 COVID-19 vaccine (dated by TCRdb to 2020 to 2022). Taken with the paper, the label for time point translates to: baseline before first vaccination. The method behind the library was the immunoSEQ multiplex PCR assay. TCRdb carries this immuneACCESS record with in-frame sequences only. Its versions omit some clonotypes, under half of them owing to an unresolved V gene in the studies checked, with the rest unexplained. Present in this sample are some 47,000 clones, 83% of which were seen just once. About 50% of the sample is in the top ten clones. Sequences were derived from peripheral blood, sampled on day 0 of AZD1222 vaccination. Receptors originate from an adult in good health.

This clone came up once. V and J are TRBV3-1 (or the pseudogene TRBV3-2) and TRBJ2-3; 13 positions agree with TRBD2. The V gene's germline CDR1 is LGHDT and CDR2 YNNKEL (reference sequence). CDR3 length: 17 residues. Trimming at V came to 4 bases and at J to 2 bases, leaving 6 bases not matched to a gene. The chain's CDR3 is CASSPTGTSGTTDTQYF. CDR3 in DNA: TGTGCCAGCAGCCCAACCGGGACTAGCGGGACCACAGATACGCAGTATTTT.

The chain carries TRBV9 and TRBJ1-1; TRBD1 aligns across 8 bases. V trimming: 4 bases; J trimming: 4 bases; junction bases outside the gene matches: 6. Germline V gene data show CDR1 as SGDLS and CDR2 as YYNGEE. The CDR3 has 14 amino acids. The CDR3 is CASSKRQGSTEAFF. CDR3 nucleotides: TGTGCCAGCAGCAAGCGACAGGGGAGCACTGAAGCTTTCTTT. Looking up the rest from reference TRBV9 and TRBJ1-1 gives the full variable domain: DSGVTQTPKHLITATGQRVTLRCSPRSGDLSVYWYQQSLDQGLQFLIQYYNGEERAKGNILERFSAQQFPDLHSELNLSSLELGDSALYFCASSKRQGSTEAFFGQGTRLTVV.

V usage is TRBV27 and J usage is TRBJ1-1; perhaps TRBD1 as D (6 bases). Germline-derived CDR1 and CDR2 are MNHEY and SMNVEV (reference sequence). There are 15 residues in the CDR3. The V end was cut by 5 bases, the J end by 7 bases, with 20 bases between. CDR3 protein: CASSTEQGSMGEAFF. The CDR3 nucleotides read TGTGCCAGCAGTACAGAACAGGGATCGATGGGTGAAGCTTTCTTT.

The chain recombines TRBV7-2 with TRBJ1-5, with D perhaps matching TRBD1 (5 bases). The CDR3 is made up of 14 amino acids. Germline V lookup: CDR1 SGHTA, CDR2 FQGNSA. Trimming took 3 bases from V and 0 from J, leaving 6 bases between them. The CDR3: CASSLTASNQPQHF. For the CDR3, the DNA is TGTGCCAGCAGCTTGACAGCTAGCAATCAGCCCCAGCATTTT.

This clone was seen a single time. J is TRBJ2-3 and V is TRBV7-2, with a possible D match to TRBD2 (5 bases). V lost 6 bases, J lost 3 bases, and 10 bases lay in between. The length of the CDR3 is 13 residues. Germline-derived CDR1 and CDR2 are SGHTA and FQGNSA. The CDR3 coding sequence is TGTGCCAGCAGTGGAGGCCGAACAGATACGCAGTATTTT. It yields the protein CASSGGRTDTQYF.

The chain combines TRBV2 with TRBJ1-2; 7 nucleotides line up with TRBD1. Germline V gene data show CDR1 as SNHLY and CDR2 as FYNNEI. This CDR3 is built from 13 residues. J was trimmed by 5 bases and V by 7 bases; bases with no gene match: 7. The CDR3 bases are TGTGCCAGCATTGGAACAGGGGATTATGGCTACACCTTC. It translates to CASIGTGDYGYTF. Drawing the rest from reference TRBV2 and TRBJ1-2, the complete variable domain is EPEVTQTPSHQVTQMGQEVILRCVPISNHLYFYWYRQILGQKVEFLVSFYNNEISEKSEIFDDQFSVERPDGSNFTLKIRSTKLEDSAMYFCASIGTGDYGYTFGSGTRLTVV.

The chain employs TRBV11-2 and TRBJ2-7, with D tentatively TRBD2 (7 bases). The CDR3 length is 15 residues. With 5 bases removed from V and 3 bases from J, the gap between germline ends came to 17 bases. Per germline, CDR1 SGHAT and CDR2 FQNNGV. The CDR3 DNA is TGTGCCAGCAGCCGAGGTTGGGGGGGGCTCTACGAGCAGTACTTC. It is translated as CASSRGWGGLYEQYF.

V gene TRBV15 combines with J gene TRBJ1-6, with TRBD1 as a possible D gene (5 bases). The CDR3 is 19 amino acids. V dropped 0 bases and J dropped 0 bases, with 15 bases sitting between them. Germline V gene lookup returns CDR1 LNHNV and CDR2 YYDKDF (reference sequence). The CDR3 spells CATSRDRTRGSSYNSPLHF. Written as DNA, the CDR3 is TGTGCCACCAGCAGAGATCGGACTCGGGGGAGCTCCTATAATTCACCCCTCCACTTT.

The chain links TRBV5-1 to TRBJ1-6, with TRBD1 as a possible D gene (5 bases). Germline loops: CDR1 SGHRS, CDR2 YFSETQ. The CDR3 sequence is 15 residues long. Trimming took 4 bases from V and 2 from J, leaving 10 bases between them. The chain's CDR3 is CASSRDRTYNSPLHF. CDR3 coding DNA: TGCGCCAGCAGCCGGGACCGAACCTATAATTCACCCCTCCACTTT.

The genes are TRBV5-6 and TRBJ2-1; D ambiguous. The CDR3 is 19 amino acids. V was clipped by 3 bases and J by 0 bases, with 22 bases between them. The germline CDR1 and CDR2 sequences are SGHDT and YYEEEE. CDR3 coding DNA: TGTGCCAGCAGCTCGCCCGAGGCCCCGTATGGTCTCTCCTACAATGAGCAGTTCTTC. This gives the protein CASSSPEAPYGLSYNEQFF.

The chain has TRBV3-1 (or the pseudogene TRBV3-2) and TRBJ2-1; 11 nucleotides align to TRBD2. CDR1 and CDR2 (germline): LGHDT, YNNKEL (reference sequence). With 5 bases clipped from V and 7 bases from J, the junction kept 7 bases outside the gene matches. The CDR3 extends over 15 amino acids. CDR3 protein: CASSKLAGEDNEQFF. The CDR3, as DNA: TGTGCCAGCAGCAAACTAGCGGGAGAGGATAATGAGCAGTTCTTC.

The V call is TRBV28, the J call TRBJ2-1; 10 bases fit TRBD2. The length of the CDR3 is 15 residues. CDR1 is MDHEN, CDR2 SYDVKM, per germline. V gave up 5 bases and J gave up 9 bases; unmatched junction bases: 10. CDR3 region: CASSLPLAGVGEQFF. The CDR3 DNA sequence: TGTGCCAGCAGTCTCCCTCTAGCGGGAGTGGGTGAGCAGTTCTTC.

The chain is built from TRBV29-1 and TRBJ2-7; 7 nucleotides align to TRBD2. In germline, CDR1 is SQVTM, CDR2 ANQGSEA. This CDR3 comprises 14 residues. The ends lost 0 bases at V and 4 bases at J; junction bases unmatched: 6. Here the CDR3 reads CSVEDGRESYEQYF. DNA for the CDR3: TGCAGCGTTGAAGATGGGAGGGAATCTTACGAGCAGTACTTC.

In DNA, the CDR3 is TGTGCCAGCACCCTAATTCGGGGCCACGAGCAGTACTTC. Translation: CASTLIRGHEQYF. The rearrangement joins TRBV28 to TRBJ2-7; either TRBD1 or TRBD2 may fit D (5 bases each). Germline-derived CDR1 and CDR2 are MDHEN and SYDVKM. The CDR3 is 13 residues long. V shed 7 bases and J shed 5 bases, with 15 bases lying between them.

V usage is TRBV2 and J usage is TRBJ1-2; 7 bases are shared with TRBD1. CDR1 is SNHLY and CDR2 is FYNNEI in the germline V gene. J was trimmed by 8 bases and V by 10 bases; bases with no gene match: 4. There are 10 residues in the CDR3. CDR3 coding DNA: TGTGCCATCGACAGGGAGGGCTACACCTTC. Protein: CAIDREGYTF.